This entry describes one T cell receptor beta chain. The entry originates in a study of cytomegalovirus exposure and HLA in healthy donors. Trimming took 4 bases from V and 7 from J; bases not matched to a gene: 10. There are 15 residues in the CDR3. Germline V gene sequence: CDR1 SGHTA, CDR2 FQGNSA. The PCR used 60 Vbeta and 13 Jbeta primers. As handled by the study authors: A later analysis counted tens of millions of unique TCR beta chains, around 10 million shared. The data were produced by immunoSEQ multiplex PCR, yet TCRdb's version contains in-frame clones alone and is incomplete. That table supplies the V and J calls and clone size; D and trimming were determined from the DNA. The sample consists of about 140,000 clones, approximately 80% of them appearing once.

The chain employs TRBV7-2 and TRBJ2-7, with 10 bases lining up with TRBD1. The TCR sequence derives from a man aged 45-65 years in good health and CMV-seronegative. The sample was PBMCs. CDR3 coding DNA: TGTGCCAGCAGCTGGACCGGGACAGGGGCGCGGGAGCAGTACTTC. Its protein is CASSWTGTGAREQYF.